The next 15 T cell receptor beta chains were all read from a single sample in a study of control samples from healthy donors and cancer patients (dated by TCRdb to 2018 to 2021). Library preparation employed the immunoSEQ multiplex PCR assay. Entries here come from immuneACCESS through TCRdb and include only in-frame sequences with V and J called. Some clones fail to appear in such tables; in the studies checked, an unresolved V gene covers under half of the shortfall, and the cause of the remainder is unknown. The sample yields around 140,000 clones; 80% to 95% were counted once. The leading ten clones occupy around 5.4% of the sample. The sample taken for sequencing was blood. The receptors were sampled from a young man in good health.

This chain links TRBV18 with TRBJ2-7, with TRBD1 matching over 8 bases. With V trimmed by 4 bases and J by 3 bases, 5 bases remained unmatched. The CDR3 spans 14 residues. The germline V gene encodes CDR1 KGHSH and CDR2 LQKENI. The CDR3 coding sequence is TGTGCCAGCTCACTGGGACAGGAGGGCTACGAGCAGTACTTC. The encoded protein is CASSLGQEGYEQYF.

The V call is TRBV7-6, the J call TRBJ1-3, with D possibly TRBD1 on 6 matching bases. Germline V CDR1 and CDR2: SGHVS, FNYEAQ. This CDR3 comprises 15 residues. V lost 1 base to trimming and J lost 2 bases, with 9 bases between them. This chain's CDR3 is CASSLEAGAGNTIYF. The CDR3 bases are TGTGCCAGCAGCTTAGAGGCAGGGGCTGGAAACACCATATATTTT.

This chain joins TRBV9 and TRBJ2-1; 10 bases line up with TRBD2. Looked up from germline, CDR1 is SGDLS and CDR2 is YYNGEE. This CDR3 has 15 residues. V gave up 3 bases and J gave up 5 bases; unmatched junction bases: 5. CDR3 coding DNA: TGTGCCAGCAGCGATAGCGGGGGGTATAACAATGAGCAGTTCTTC. This encodes CASSDSGGYNNEQFF.

This clone was detected once. The V gene is TRBV4-1, the J gene TRBJ1-5; D is undetermined. The length of the CDR3 is 13 residues. V lost 0 bases and J lost 4, with 4 bases in between. The germline V gene encodes CDR1 MGHRA and CDR2 YSYEKL. The CDR3 DNA follows: TGCGCCAGCAGCCAAGACTGGAATCAGCCCCAGCATTTT. Translated: CASSQDWNQPQHF.

The chain recombines TRBV6-4 with TRBJ2-3, with D uncertain. Germline values: CDR1 MRHNA, CDR2 SNTAGT. This CDR3 contains 14 residues. V was pared by 1 base and J by 4 bases, with 9 bases between. The CDR3 reads CASSDFLDPDTQYF. For the CDR3, the DNA is TGTGCCAGCAGTGACTTCTTAGATCCAGATACGCAGTATTTT.

The chain carries TRBV2 and TRBJ2-3, with a weak D call TRBD2 (6 bases). The V end lost 3 bases, the J end lost 0 bases, and 16 bases lay between the germline ends. CDR1 and CDR2 (germline): SNHLY, FYNNEI. This CDR3 has 17 residues. The CDR3 DNA reads as TGTGCCAGCAGTGATAAAGGAGGGATTGGTAGCACAGATACGCAGTATTTT. Its protein product is CASSDKGGIGSTDTQYF.

The J gene is TRBJ2-7, the V gene TRBV11-2; tentative D call: TRBD1 (5 bases). Per the germline V gene, CDR1 is SGHAT and CDR2 is FQNNGV. With 2 bases removed from V and 3 bases from J, the gap between germline ends came to 11 bases. The CDR3 spans 14 residues. The CDR3 is CASSLKTAFYEQYF. The CDR3 DNA follows: TGTGCCAGCAGCTTAAAGACAGCATTCTACGAGCAGTACTTC.

This clone was picked up one time. The chain is built from TRBV6-5 and TRBJ2-3; TRBD2 matches at 8 bases. Germline CDR1 and CDR2: MNHEY and SVGAGI. This CDR3 region has 15 residues. The V segment lost 6 bases and the J segment 0 bases; nucleotides outside the gene matches: 5. The CDR3 protein is CASSRGGPSTDTQYF. The CDR3 nucleotides are TGTGCCAGCAGCCGGGGGGGCCCCAGCACAGATACGCAGTATTTT.

The gene calls are TRBV19 and TRBJ1-1; 7 bases line up with TRBD1. The trim removed 8 bases at V and 1 base at J, leaving 4 bases unmatched. CDR1 is LNHDA, CDR2 SQIVND, per germline (reference sequence). The CDR3 extends over 13 amino acids. The CDR3 loop reads CASGQERNTEAFF. The CDR3 DNA follows: TGTGCCAGTGGACAGGAGAGGAACACTGAAGCTTTCTTT.

The V call is TRBV5-1, the J call TRBJ2-1; D remains unclear. Germline lookup yields CDR1 SGHRS and CDR2 YFSETQ. The ends were cut back, 3 bases at V and 6 bases at J, with 10 bases in the middle. The CDR3 length is 13 residues. This CDR3 reads CASSSLNSNEQFF. For the CDR3, the DNA is TGCGCCAGCAGCTCCCTGAATTCCAATGAGCAGTTCTTC.

V gene TRBV6-5 combines with J gene TRBJ2-1; 7 bases are shared with TRBD2. J lost 10 bases, V lost 7 bases, and 4 bases had no gene match. The germline V gene has CDR1 MNHEY and CDR2 SVGAGI. This CDR3 is built from 11 residues. The CDR3, as DNA: TGTGCCAGCACCTGGGGAGGGGAGCAGTTCTTC. Amino acid sequence: CASTWGGEQFF.

As regards this clone: Other DNA sequences within the sample encode an identical CDR3. This sequence joins TRBV27 and TRBJ1-2, with TRBD1 matching 9 bases. V gave up 4 bases and J gave up 8 bases; unmatched junction bases: 14. This CDR3 has 16 residues. CDR1 is MNHEY, CDR2 SMNVEV, per germline (reference sequence). The CDR3 reads CASSSGQGLVARGYTF. The CDR3 coding sequence is TGTGCCAGCAGTTCCGGACAGGGGTTGGTCGCTCGAGGCTACACCTTC.

The V gene is TRBV30, the J gene TRBJ2-3; D could derive from TRBD1 or TRBD2 (5 bases each). V was clipped by 4 bases and J by 4 bases, with 15 bases between them. The CDR3 contains 14 residues. Germline CDR1 reads GTSNPN; CDR2 reads SVGIG (reference sequence). CDR3 sequence: CAWMSGPSADTQYF. In DNA, the CDR3 is TGTGCCTGGATGTCGGGGCCAAGCGCAGATACGCAGTATTTT.

J is TRBJ2-1 and V is TRBV12-5, with 16 bases that match TRBD2. V lost 1 base and J lost 0; bases outside the gene matches: 9. The CDR3 contains 21 residues. Germline loops: CDR1 LGHNT, CDR2 FRNRAP. DNA of the CDR3: TGTGCTAGTGGTTTGGCCCCACTGGGACTAGCGGGGGGGAGCTCCTACAATGAGCAGTTCTTC. It encodes CASGLAPLGLAGGSSYNEQFF. Together with reference TRBV12-5 and TRBJ2-1, the CDR3 gives the full variable domain: DARVTQTPRHKVTEMGQEVTMRCQPILGHNTVFWYRQTMMQGLELLAYFRNRAPLDDSGMPKDRFSAEMPDATLATLKIQPSEPRDSAVYFCASGLAPLGLAGGSSYNEQFFGPGTRLTVL.

This clone was recorded a few times. V and J are TRBV6-6 and TRBJ1-2; 8 bases agree with TRBD1. The V gene's germline CDR1 is MNHNY and CDR2 SVGAGI (reference sequence). V dropped 6 bases and J dropped 6; count of bases not matched to a gene: 6. CDR3 length: 13 amino acids. As DNA, the CDR3 is TGTGCCAGCAGCCCCGGACAGGGCCATGGCTACACCTTC. As protein: CASSPGQGHGYTF.